This T cell receptor (beta chain) is from a study of T cells in women clearing cervical HPV infection. TCR beta CDR3 amplified by multiplex PCR from roughly 1,100 ng genomic DNA. Sequencing was performed with immunoSEQ multiplex PCR; in TCRdb, only in-frame clones are kept and a portion is missing. The table lists about 31,000 clones. This CDR3 has 14 amino acids. Germline CDR1 and CDR2: SEHNR and FQNEAQ (reference sequence). Points on this clone: One end of the junction varies from germline; a read error may be responsible. The missing CDR3 end, 3 residues past where the read stops, is filled in from the germline J gene.

The chain couples TRBV7-9 to TRBJ1-6; possible D gene TRBD1, 6 bases. The receptor was derived from a woman between 18 and 69 years old with a cervical HPV16 infection that either progressed to CIN3+ or cleared (not recorded which). Sequenced sample: blood buffy coat. Incomplete CDR3 DNA: TGTGCCAACAGCCTCCGGGACAACAATTCACCC. It is translated as CANSLRDNNSP. The CDR3 as a whole reads CANSLRDNNSPLHF.